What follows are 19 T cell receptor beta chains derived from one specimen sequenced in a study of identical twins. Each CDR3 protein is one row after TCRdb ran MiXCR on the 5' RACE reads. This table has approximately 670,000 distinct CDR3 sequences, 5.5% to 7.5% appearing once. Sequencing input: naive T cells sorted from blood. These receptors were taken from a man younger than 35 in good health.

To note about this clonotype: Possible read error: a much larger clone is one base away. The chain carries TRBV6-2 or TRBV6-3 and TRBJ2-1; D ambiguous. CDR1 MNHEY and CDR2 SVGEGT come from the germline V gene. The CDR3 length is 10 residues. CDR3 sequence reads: CASSSSEHFF. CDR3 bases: TGTGCCAGCAGTTCGAGTGAGCATTTCTTC.

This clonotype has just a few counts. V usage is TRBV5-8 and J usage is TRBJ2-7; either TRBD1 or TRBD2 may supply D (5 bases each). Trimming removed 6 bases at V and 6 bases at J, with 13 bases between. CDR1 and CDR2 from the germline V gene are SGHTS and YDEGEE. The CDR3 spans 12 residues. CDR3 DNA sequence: TGTGCCAGCACCCGCGTCGGGGCCGAGCAGTACTTC. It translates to CASTRVGAEQYF.

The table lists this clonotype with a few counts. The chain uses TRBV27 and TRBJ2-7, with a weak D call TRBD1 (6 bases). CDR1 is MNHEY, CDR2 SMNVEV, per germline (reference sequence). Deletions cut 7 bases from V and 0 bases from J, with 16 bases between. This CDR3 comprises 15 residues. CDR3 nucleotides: TGTGCCAGCAAATTACAGGGTGGCACCTCCTACGAGCAGTACGTC. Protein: CASKLQGGTSYEQYV.

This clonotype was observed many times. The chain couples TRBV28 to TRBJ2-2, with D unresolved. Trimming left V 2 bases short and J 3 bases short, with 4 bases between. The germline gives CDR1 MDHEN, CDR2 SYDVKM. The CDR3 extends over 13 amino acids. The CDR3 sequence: CASSLGHTGELFF. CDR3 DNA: TGTGCCAGCAGTTTAGGACACACCGGGGAGCTGTTTTTT.

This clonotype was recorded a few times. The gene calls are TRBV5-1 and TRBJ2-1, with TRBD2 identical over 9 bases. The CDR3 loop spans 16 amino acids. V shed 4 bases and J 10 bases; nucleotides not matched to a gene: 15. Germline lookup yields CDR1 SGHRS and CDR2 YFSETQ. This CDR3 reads CASSEEGGGRASEQFF. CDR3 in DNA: TGCGCCAGCAGCGAGGAAGGGGGCGGGAGGGCCTCGGAGCAGTTCTTC.

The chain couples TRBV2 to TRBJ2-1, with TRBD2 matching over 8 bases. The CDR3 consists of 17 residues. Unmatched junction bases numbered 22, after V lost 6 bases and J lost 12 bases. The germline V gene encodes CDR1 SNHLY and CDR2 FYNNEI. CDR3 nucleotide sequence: TGTGCCAGCAGCCTTTCCGGGACTAGGATCGTTGGTAGGGTGCAGTTCTTC. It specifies CASSLSGTRIVGRVQFF. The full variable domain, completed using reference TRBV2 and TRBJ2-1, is EPEVTQTPSHQVTQMGQEVILRCVPISNHLYFYWYRQILGQKVEFLVSFYNNEISEKSEIFDDQFSVERPDGSNFTLKIRSTKLEDSAMYFCASSLSGTRIVGRVQFFGPGTRLTVL.

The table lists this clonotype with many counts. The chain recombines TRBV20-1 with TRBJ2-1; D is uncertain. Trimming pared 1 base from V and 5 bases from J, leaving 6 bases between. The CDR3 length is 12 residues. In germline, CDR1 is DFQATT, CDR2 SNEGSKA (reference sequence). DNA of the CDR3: TGCAGTGCTAGAGTACCCAACAATGAGCAGTTCTTC. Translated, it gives CSARVPNNEQFF.

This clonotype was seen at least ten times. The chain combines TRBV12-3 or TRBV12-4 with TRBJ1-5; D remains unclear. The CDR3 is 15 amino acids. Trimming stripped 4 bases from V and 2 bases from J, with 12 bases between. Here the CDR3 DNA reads TGTGCCAGCAGTTGGACCGGCGGCGGCAATCAGCCCCAGCATTTT. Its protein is CASSWTGGGNQPQHF.

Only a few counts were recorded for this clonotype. As DNA, the CDR3 is TGTGCCAGCGGACTAGCGGGAACAGAGACCCAGTACTTC. Translated, it gives CASGLAGTETQYF. The rearrangement links TRBV7-7 to TRBJ2-5; 12 positions agree with TRBD2. This CDR3 comprises 13 residues. V dropped 8 bases and J dropped 4; count of bases not matched to a gene: 2. Germline-derived CDR1 and CDR2 are SSHAT and FNYEAQ (reference sequence).

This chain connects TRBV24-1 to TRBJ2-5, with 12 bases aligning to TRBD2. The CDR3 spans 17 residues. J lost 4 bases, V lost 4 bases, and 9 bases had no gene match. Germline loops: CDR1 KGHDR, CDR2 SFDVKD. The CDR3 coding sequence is TGTGCCACCAGTGACTCACCGACTAGCGGGAGTAGAGAGACCCAGTACTTC. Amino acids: CATSDSPTSGSRETQYF.

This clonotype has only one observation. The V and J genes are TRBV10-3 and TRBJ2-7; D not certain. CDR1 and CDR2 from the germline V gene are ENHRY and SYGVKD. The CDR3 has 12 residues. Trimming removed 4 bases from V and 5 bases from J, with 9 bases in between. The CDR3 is CAISANQDEQYV. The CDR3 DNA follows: TGTGCCATCAGTGCTAATCAGGACGAGCAGTACGTC.

CDR3 amino acids: CATRGRDYTGELFF. CDR3 in DNA: TGTGCCACTCGAGGCCGGGACTACACCGGGGAGCTGTTTTTT. This chain joins TRBV12-3 or TRBV12-4 and TRBJ2-2, with TRBD2 as a possible D gene (6 bases). V gave up 10 bases and J gave up 3 bases, with 15 bases separating them. The CDR3 has 14 residues.

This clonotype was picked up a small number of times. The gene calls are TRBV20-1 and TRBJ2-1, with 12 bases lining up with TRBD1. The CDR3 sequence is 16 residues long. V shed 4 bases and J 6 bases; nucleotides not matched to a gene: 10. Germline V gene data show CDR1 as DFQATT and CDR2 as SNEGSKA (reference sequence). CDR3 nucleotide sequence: TGCAGTGCTATCTCCTCGGGACAGGGGGCATTCAATGAGCAGTTCTTC. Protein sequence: CSAISSGQGAFNEQFF.

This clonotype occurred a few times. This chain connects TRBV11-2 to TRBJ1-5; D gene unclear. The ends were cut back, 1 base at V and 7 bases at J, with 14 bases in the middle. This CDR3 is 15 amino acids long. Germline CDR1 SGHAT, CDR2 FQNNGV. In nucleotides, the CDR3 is TGTGCCAGCAGCTTAGTAACGGACGGGTCCCAGCCCCAGCATTTT. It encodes CASSLVTDGSQPQHF.

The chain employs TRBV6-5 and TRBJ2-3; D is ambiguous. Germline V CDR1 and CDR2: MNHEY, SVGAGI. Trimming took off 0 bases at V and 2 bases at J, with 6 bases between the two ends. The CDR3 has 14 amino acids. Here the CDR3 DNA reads TGTGCCAGCAGTTACTCAGAGAACACAGATACGCAGTATTTT. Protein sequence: CASSYSENTDTQYF.

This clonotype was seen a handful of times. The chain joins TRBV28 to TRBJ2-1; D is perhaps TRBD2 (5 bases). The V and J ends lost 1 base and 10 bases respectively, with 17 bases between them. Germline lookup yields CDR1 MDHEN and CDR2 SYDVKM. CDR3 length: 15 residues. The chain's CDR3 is CASSLSSAGLLEQFF. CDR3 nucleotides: TGTGCCAGCAGTTTATCCTCCGCGGGCCTTTTAGAGCAGTTCTTC.

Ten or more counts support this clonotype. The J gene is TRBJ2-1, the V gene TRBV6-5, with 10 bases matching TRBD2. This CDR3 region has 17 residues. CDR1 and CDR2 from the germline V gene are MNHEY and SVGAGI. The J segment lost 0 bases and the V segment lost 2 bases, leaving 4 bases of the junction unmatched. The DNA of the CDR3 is TGTGCCAGCAGTTACGAATCTAGCGGGGGCTCCTACAATGAGCAGTTCTTC. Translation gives CASSYESSGGSYNEQFF.

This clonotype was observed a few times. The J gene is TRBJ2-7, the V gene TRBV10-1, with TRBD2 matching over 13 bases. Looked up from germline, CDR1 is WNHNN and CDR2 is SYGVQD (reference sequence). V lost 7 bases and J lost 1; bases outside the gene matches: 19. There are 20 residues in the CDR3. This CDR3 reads CASTGLAGVYGAGVSYEQYV. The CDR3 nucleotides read TGCGCCAGCACCGGACTAGCGGGAGTCTATGGAGCAGGGGTATCCTACGAGCAGTACGTC.

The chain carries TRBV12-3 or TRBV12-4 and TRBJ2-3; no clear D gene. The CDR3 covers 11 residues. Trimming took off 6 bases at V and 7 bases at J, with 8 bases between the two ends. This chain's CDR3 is CASRRLNTQYF. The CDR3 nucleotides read TGTGCCAGCAGAAGATTAAATACGCAGTATTTT.